This T cell receptor (beta chain) was captured in a study of T cell repertoires in cytomegalovirus infection. TCRdb fed the reads into MiXCR, producing one record per CDR3 protein. Of about 180,000 distinct CDR3 sequences listed, around 15% were seen once; the top ten hold 25% to 30%. This clonotype was recorded at least ten times. Specimen: PBMCs. The source of this sequence is a human donor in good health (CMV status not recorded). Some clones in this sample may be carry-over from other donors' samples.

In DNA, the CDR3 is TGCGCCAGCAGCTTGGTGGCGACAGTTAGCTCCTACAATGAGCAGTTCTTC. Protein sequence: CASSLVATVSSYNEQFF. The genes are TRBV5-1 and TRBJ2-1; a weak D match, TRBD1 (5 bases). This CDR3 has 17 amino acids. With 0 bases removed from V and 0 bases from J, the gap between germline ends came to 13 bases. From germline, CDR1 is SGHRS and CDR2 YFSETQ.